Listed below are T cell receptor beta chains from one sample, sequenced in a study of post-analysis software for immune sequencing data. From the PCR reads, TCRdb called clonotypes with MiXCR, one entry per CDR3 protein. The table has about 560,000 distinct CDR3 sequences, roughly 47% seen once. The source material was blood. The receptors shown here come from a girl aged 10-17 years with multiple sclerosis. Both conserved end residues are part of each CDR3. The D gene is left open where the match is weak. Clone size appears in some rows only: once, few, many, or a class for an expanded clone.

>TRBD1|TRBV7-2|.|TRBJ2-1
TGTGCCAGCAGCTTCAGACAGGGGTTGGCGATTGAGCAGTTCTTC
CASSFRQGLAIEQFF
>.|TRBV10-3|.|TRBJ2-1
TGTGCCATCAGTGTCCAGGACTTTCAGTTCTTC
CAISVQDFQFF
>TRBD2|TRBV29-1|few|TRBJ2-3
TGCAGCGCCCGCGGGAGTGTCCCAGATACGCAGTATTTT
CSARGSVPDTQYF
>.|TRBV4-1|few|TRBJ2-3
TGCGCCAGCAGCCAAGAATTAAGCACAGATACGCAGTATTTT
CASSQELSTDTQYF
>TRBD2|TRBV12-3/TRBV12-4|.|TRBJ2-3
TGTGCCAGCAGGGTCTCGGCGGGGGGGGCAGATACGCAGTATTTT
CASRVSAGGADTQYF
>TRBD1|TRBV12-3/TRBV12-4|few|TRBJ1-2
TGTGCCAGCAGCTACGGACAGGGCAATCGCTACTATGGCTACACCTTC
CASSYGQGNRYYGYTF
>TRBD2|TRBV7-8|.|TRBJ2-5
TGTGCCAGCAGCCTCAGCGGGGGGGCACAGACCCAGTACTTC
CASSLSGGAQTQYF
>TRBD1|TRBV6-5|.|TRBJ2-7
TGTGCCATTTCAATAGGGGACAGGGGCGGCGAGCAGTACTTC
CAISIGDRGGEQYF
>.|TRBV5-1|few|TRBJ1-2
TGCGCCAGCAGCCCAGGGGACTCCGAAGCTAACTATGGCTACACCTTC
CASSPGDSEANYGYTF
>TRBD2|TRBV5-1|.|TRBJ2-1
TGCGCCAGCAGCTCCGGGACTAGCGGGACGAATCCCTACAATGAGCAGTTCTTC
CASSSGTSGTNPYNEQFF
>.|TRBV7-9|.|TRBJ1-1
TGTGCCAGCAGCGACGTCGGTGGGGGAAAAACTGAAGCTTTCTTT
CASSDVGGGKTEAFF
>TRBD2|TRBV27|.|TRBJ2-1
TGTGCCAGCATCCCCGGGCCTAGGTTAGCGGGAGATGAGCAGTTCTTC
CASIPGPRLAGDEQFF
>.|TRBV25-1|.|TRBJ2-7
TGTGCCAGCAGTGGCGGCCAGGTGATGTACGAGCAGTACTTC
CASSGGQVMYEQYF
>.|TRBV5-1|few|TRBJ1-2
TGCGCCAGCAGCTTAGTACAGGGAGGCAATGGCTACACCTTC
CASSLVQGGNGYTF
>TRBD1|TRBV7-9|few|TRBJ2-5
TGTGCCAGCAGCCATCCGGGACAGGGGTACCAAGAGACCCAGTACTTC
CASSHPGQGYQETQYF
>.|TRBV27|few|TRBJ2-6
TGTGCCAGCAGTTCCTACTCAACAGGGACCGGGGCCAACGTCCTGACTTTC
CASSSYSTGTGANVLTF
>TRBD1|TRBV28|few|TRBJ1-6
TGTGCCAGCAGGCCGACAGGGGCCTATAATTCACCCCTCCACTTT
CASRPTGAYNSPLHF
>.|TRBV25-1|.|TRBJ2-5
TGTGCCAGCACGGTCGTAGAGACCCAGTACTTC
CASTVVETQYF
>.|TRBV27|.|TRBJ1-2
TGTGCCAGCAGTTTAAGGTCAGGTGGTGGCTATGGCTGCACCTTC
CASSLRSGGGYGCTF
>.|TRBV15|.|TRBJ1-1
TGTGCCACCAGCAGAGATCTAGTGGGAGGGACTGAAGCTTTCTTT
CATSRDLVGGTEAFF
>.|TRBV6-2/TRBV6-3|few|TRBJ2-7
TGTGCCAGCAGTTACGAGGGGCGGGCTAGCGAGCAGTACTTC
CASSYEGRASEQYF
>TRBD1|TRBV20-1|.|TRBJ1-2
TGCAGTGCTAGAGAAACCGAGACAGGGAACGGCTACACCTTC
CSARETETGNGYTF
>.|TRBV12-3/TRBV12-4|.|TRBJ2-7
TGTGCCAGCAGTTTGGGACCCGGGTCCGGTGAGCAGTACTTC
CASSLGPGSGEQYF
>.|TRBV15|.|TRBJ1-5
TGTGCCACCAGCAGAGATAGGGGCCAGAATCAGCCCCAGCATTTT
CATSRDRGQNQPQHF